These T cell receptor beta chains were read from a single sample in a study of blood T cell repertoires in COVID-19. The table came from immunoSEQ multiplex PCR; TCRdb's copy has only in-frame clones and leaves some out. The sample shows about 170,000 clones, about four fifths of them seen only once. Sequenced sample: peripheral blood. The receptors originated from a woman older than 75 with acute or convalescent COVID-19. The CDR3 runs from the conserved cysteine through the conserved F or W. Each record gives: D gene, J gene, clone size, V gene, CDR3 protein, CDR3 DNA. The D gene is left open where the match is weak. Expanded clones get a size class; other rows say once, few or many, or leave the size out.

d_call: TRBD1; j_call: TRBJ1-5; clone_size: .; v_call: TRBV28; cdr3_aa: CASSSTGTGVIAQPQHF; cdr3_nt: TGTGCCAGCAGTTCTACCGGGACAGGGGTGATAGCTCAGCCCCAGCATTTT
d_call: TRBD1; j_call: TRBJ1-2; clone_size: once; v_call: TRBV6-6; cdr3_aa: CASSYPGTDSSYTF; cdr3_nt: TGTGCCAGCAGTTACCCCGGGACAGACTCAAGCTACACCTTC
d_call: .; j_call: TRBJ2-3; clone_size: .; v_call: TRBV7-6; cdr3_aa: CASSLEASGSTDTQYF; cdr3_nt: TGTGCCAGCAGCTTAGAGGCTAGTGGGTCCACAGATACGCAGTATTTT
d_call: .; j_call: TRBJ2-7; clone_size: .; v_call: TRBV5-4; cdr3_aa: CASSLAQVQGAYEQYF; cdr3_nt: TGTGCCAGCAGCTTGGCTCAGGTCCAGGGCGCATACGAGCAGTACTTC
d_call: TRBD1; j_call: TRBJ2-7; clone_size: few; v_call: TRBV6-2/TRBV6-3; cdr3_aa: CASSRGQIPYEQYF; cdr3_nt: TGTGCCAGCAGTAGGGGACAGATTCCCTACGAGCAGTACTTC
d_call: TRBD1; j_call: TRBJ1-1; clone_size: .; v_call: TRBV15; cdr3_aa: CATSWERGHTEAFF; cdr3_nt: TGTGCCACCAGCTGGGAGAGGGGGCATACTGAAGCTTTCTTT
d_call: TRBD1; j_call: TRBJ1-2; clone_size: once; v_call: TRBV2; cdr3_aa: CASSPGQGYGYTF; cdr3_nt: TGTGCCAGCAGCCCGGGACAGGGGTATGGCTACACCTTC
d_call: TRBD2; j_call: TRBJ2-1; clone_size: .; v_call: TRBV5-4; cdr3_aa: CASSLDSGGYNEQFF; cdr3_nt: TGTGCCAGCAGCTTGGATAGCGGGGGTTACAATGAGCAGTTCTTC
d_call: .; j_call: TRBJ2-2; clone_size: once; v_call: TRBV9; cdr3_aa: CASSPGPGRGELFF; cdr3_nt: TGTGCCAGCAGCCCTGGCCCAGGGCGCGGGGAGCTGTTTTTT
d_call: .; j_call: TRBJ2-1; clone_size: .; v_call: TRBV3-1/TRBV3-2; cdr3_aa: CASSRFPTLYNEQFF; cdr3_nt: TGTGCCAGCAGCCGCTTCCCCACTTTATACAATGAGCAGTTCTTC
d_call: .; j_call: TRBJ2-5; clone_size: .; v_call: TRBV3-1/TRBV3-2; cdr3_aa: CASSHIGGETQYF; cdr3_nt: TGTGCCAGCAGCCATATAGGAGGGGAGACCCAGTACTTC
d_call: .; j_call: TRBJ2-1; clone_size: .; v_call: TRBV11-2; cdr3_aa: CASRQNGDNEQFF; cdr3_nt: TGTGCCAGCAGGCAGAACGGGGACAATGAGCAGTTCTTC
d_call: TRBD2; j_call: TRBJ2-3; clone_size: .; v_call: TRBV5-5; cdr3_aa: CASSLGGRGADTQYF; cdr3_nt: TGTGCCAGCAGCTTGGGGGGACGGGGGGCAGATACGCAGTATTTT
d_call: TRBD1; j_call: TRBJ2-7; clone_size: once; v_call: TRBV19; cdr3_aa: CASSVRDRGLRSYEQYF; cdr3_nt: TGTGCCAGTAGTGTCCGGGACAGGGGGCTCCGATCCTACGAGCAGTACTTC
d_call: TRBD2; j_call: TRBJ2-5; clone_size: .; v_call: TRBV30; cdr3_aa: CAWSVLGGLAVQETQYF; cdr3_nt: TGTGCCTGGAGTGTACTAGGGGGACTAGCGGTCCAAGAGACCCAGTACTTC
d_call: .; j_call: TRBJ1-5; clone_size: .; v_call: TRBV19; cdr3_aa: CASSIEQGGNQPQHF; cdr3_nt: TGTGCCAGTAGTATAGAACAGGGCGGCAATCAGCCCCAGCATTTT
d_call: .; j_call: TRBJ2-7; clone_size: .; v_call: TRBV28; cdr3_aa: CASSSSGQRGTYEQYF; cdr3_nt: TGTGCCAGCAGTTCGTCCGGACAGAGGGGGACCTACGAGCAGTACTTC
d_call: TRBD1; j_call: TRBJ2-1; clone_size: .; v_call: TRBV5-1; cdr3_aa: CASSSPGQGGEQFF; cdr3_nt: TGCGCCAGCAGCTCCCCGGGACAGGGCGGTGAGCAGTTCTTC
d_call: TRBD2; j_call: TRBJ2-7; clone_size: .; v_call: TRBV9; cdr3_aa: CASSVEAGPYEQYF; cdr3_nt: TGTGCCAGCAGCGTAGAAGCGGGACCCTACGAGCAGTACTTC
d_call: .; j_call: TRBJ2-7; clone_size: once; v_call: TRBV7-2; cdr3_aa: CASSPSAGEQYF; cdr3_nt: TGTGCCAGCAGCCCATCCGCGGGGGAGCAGTACTTC
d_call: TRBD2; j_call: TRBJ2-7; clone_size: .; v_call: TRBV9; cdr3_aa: CASSATSGRDEQYF; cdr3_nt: TGTGCCAGCAGCGCAACTAGCGGGAGGGACGAGCAGTACTTC
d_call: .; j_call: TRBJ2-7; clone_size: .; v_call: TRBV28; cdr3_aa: CASSLQGGTYEQYF; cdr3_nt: TGTGCCAGCAGTTTACAGGGGGGAACCTACGAGCAGTACTTC
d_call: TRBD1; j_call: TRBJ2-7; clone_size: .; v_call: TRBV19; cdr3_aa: CASSAQTGGTAEQYF; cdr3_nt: TGTGCCAGTAGTGCCCAGACAGGGGGCACAGCCGAGCAGTACTTC
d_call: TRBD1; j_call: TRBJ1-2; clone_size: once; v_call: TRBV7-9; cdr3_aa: CASSLGDRENGYTF; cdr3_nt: TGTGCCAGCAGCTTAGGTGACAGGGAAAATGGCTACACCTTC
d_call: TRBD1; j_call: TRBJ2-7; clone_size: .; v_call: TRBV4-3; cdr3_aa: CASSHETGGSSYEQYF; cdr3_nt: TGCGCCAGCAGCCATGAAACAGGGGGGAGCTCCTACGAGCAGTACTTC
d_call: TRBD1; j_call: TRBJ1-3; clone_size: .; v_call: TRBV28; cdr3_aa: CASSLSPLRRDRYSGNTIYF; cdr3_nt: TGTGCCAGCAGTTTATCTCCCCTGCGGCGGGACAGATACTCTGGAAACACCATATATTTT
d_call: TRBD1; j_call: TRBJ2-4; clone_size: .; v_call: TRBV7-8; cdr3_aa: CASSLDRINAKNIQYF; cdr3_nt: TGTGCCAGCAGCTTGGACAGGATCAACGCCAAAAACATTCAGTACTTC
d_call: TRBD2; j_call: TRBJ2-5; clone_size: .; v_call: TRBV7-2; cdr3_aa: CASSLVGLAGGSETQYF; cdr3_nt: TGTGCCAGCAGCTTAGTAGGACTAGCGGGAGGAAGCGAGACCCAGTACTTC
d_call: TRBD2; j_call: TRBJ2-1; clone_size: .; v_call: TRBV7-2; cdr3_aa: CASSLRLAGLNEQFF; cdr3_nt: TGTGCCAGCAGCTTAAGACTAGCGGGACTCAATGAGCAGTTCTTC
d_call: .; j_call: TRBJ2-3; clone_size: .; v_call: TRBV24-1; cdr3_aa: CATSDDRETDTQYF; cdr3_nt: TGTGCCACCAGTGATGACCGGGAAACAGATACGCAGTATTTT
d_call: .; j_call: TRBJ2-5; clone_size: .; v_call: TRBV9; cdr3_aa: CASSWAGDPETQYF; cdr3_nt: TGTGCCAGCAGCTGGGCAGGGGACCCAGAGACCCAGTACTTC
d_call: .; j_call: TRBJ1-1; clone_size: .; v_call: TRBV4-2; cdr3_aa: CASSQVGEGMNTEAFF; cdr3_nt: TGTGCCAGCAGCCAAGTCGGGGAAGGCATGAACACTGAAGCTTTCTTT
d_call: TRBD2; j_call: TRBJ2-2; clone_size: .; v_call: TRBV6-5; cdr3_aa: CASSSSGGAGELFF; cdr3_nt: TGTGCCAGCAGCTCGAGCGGGGGGGCCGGGGAGCTGTTTTTT
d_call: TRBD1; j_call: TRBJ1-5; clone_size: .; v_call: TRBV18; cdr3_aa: CASSLGTDHQPQHF; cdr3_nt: TGTGCCAGCTCTCTCGGGACAGACCATCAGCCCCAGCATTTT
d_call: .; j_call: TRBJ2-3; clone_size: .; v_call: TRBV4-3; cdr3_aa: CASSQEGGATDTQYF; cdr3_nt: TGCGCCAGCAGCCAAGAAGGGGGTGCGACAGATACGCAGTATTTT
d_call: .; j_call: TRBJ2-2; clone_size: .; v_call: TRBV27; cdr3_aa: CASSPREFTGELFF; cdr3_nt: TGTGCCAGCAGTCCAAGGGAGTTCACCGGGGAGCTGTTTTTT
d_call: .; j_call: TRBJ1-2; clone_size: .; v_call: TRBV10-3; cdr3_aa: CAIRVLAGPANYGYTF; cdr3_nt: TGTGCCATCAGAGTTCTTGCAGGGCCGGCGAACTATGGCTACACCTTC
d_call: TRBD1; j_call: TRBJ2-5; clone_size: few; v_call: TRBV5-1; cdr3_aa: CASAIDRGHQETQYF; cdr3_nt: TGCGCCAGCGCAATTGACAGGGGGCACCAAGAGACCCAGTACTTC
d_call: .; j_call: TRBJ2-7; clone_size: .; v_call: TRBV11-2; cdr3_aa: CASSLDGGGRYEQYF; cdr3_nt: TGTGCCAGCAGCTTAGATGGGGGGGGCCGGTACGAGCAGTACTTC
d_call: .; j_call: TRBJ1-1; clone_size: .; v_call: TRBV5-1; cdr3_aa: CASSSRPRGRTEAFF; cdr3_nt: TGCGCCAGCAGCTCTCGCCCGCGGGGTAGGACTGAAGCTTTCTTT
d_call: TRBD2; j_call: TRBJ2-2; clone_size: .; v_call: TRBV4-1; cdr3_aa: CASSQDWGTSGSAGELFF; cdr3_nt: TGCGCCAGCAGCCAAGATTGGGGGACTAGCGGGAGCGCCGGGGAGCTGTTTTTT
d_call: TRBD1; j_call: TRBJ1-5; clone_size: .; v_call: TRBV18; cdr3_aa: CASSPGQGGNQPQHF; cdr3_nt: TGTGCCAGCTCACCGGGACAGGGCGGCAATCAGCCCCAGCATTTT
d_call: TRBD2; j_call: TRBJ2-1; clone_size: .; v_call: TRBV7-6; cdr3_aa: CASSLLAESSYNEQFF; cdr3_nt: TGTGCCAGCAGCTTACTAGCGGAAAGCTCCTACAATGAGCAGTTCTTC
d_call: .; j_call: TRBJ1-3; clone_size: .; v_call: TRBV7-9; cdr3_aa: CASRIGSTGNTIYF; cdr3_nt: TGTGCCAGCAGGATTGGCTCGACTGGAAACACCATATATTTT
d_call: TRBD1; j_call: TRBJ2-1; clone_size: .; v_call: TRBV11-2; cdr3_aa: CASSLTGGNNEQFF; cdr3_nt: TGTGCCAGCAGCTTGACAGGGGGGAACAATGAGCAGTTCTTC
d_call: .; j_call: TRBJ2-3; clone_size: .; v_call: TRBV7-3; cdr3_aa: CASSLLARSTSTDTQYF; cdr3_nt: TGTGCCAGCAGCCTTCTAGCGAGATCTACTAGCACAGATACGCAGTATTTT
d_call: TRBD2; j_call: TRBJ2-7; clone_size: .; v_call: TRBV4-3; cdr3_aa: CASSQAAGAGYEQYF; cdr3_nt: TGCGCCAGCAGCCAAGCGGCGGGAGCCGGTTACGAGCAGTACTTC